The clone carrying this T cell receptor (beta chain) was counted once. The data were obtained in a study of blood T cell repertoires in COVID-19. Study as a whole: Collection of acute and convalescent COVID-19 samples took place in the United States, Italy and Spain. T cells, B-cell-depleted T cells, or PBMCs provided the cDNA or gDNA that served as material.

The germline gives CDR1 KGHSH, CDR2 LQKENI. The CDR3 runs 17 residues. Deletions cut 2 bases from V and 0 bases from J, with 17 bases between. Per the original methods: Amplification from reference gene primers served as the basis for estimated nucleated cell counts. Method: immunoSEQ multiplex PCR; TCRdb's copy keeps in-frame clones and lacks some. The DNA gave D and trimming, while V, J and clone size come from that table. The sample records some 190,000 clones, about four fifths being singletons. One Seattle source followed patients from active infection through their disease course. The TCR comes from an elderly woman with COVID-19, enrolled during active disease. Material for sequencing was peripheral blood. V usage is TRBV18 and J usage is TRBJ2-7; tentative D call: TRBD2 (5 bases). CDR3 sequence reads: CASSPGVRETFSYEQYF. In nucleotides, the CDR3 is TGTGCCAGCTCACCAGGGGTAAGGGAGACTTTCTCCTACGAGCAGTACTTC. The full variable domain, with the rest looked up from reference TRBV18 and TRBJ2-7, is NAGVMQNPRHLVRRRGQEARLRCSPMKGHSHVYWYRQLPEEGLKFMVYLQKENIIDESGMPKERFSAEFPKEGPSILRIQQVVRGDSAAYFCASSPGVRETFSYEQYFGPGTRLTVT.